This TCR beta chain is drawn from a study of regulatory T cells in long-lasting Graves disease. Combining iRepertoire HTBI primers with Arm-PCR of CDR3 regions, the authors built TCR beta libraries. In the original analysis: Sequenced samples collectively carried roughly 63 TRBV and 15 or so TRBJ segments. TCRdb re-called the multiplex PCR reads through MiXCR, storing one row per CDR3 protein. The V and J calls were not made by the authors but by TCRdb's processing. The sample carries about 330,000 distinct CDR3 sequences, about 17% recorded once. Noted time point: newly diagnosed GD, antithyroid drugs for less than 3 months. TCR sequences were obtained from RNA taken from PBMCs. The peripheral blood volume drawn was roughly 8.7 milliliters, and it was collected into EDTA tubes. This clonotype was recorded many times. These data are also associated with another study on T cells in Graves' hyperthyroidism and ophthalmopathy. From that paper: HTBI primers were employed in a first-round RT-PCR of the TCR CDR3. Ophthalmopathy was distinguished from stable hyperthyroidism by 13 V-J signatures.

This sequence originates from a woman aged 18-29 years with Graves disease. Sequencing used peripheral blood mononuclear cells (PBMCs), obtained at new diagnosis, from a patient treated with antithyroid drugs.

The CDR3 reads CASSPGGVGYEQYF. CDR3 DNA: TGTGCCAGCAGCCCCGGTGGGGTCGGCTACGAGCAGTACTTC. The chain uses TRBV7-6 and TRBJ2-7, with D uncertain. The germline CDR1 and CDR2 sequences are SGHVS and FNYEAQ. This CDR3 is 14 amino acids long. With 5 bases removed from V and 3 bases from J, the gap between germline ends came to 14 bases.